These 27 T cell receptor beta chains originate from one sample sequenced in a study of T cell repertoires in cytomegalovirus infection. The antigens for these receptors are not known. TCRdb used MiXCR to reprocess the reads, holding one entry per CDR3 protein. Seen here are about 480,000 distinct CDR3 sequences, roughly 34% observed once, and the top ten hold 15% to 20%. The starting material was cultured PBMCs, obtained from culture after CMV antigen stimulation. The receptor source for this set is a human donor in good health (CMV status not recorded). Some clones in this sample may be carry-over from other donors' samples.

This clonotype was found a few times. The genes are TRBV10-3 and TRBJ2-1; 9 bases fit TRBD2. After removal of 1 base from V and 0 bases from J, the junction contained 10 bases not matched to a gene. The CDR3 contains 19 residues. CDR1 is ENHRY, CDR2 SYGVKD, per germline. CDR3 nucleotides: TGTGCCATCAGTGAGTTTAATGCCGCGGGAGGGCACTCCTACAATGAGCAGTTCTTC. Translation: CAISEFNAAGGHSYNEQFF.

The sample holds a few counts of this clonotype. This chain joins TRBV6-2 or TRBV6-3 and TRBJ2-2; the match to TRBD2 covers 13 bases. The germline gives CDR1 MNHEY, CDR2 SVGEGT. The CDR3 loop spans 17 amino acids. V trimming: 6 bases; J trimming: 4 bases; junction bases outside the gene matches: 8. Here the CDR3 DNA reads TGTGCCAGCAGACGGACTAGCGGGAGATCGGGCACCGGGGAGCTGTTTTTT. Its protein product is CASRRTSGRSGTGELFF.

The rearrangement links TRBV28 to TRBJ2-1, with TRBD2 matching 7 bases. The ends lost 4 bases at V and 0 bases at J; junction bases unmatched: 3. The CDR3 contains 15 residues. CDR1 and CDR2 (germline): MDHEN, SYDVKM. The CDR3: CASSWGGSSYNEQFF. The CDR3 nucleotides read TGTGCCAGCAGTTGGGGCGGGAGCTCCTACAATGAGCAGTTCTTC.

The V and J genes are TRBV7-8 and TRBJ2-1; TRBD2 aligns across 11 bases. Germline V lookup: CDR1 SGHVS, CDR2 FQNEAQ. This CDR3 is 17 amino acids long. The V and J ends lost 7 bases and 4 bases, in that order; junction bases with no gene match: 12. This chain's CDR3 is CASTVRGLAEAYNEQFF. The CDR3 region has the DNA TGTGCCAGCACCGTACGGGGACTAGCGGAGGCTTACAATGAGCAGTTCTTC.

A few counts support this clonotype. The rearrangement uses TRBV4-1 and TRBJ1-2; D is possibly TRBD1 (5 bases). Deletions cut 1 base from V and 7 bases from J, with 16 bases between. Germline CDR1 reads MGHRA; CDR2 reads YSYEKL. The CDR3 extends over 15 amino acids. CDR3 residues: CASSQGQSDIGGYTF. The CDR3 DNA reads as TGCGCCAGCAGCCAAGGACAGTCGGATATTGGTGGCTACACCTTC.

The sample holds a few counts of this clonotype. The chain employs TRBV7-9 and TRBJ1-3; D is uncertain. V shed 4 bases and J shed 7 bases, with 8 bases lying between them. CDR3 length: 12 residues. Per the germline V gene, CDR1 is SEHNR and CDR2 is FQNEAQ (reference sequence). CDR3 region: CASSSSWNTIYF. DNA of the CDR3: TGTGCCAGCAGCTCTTCTTGGAACACCATATATTTT.

In this sample, this clonotype turned up once. A much larger clonotype is one base distant, so this may be a read error. The conserved closing phenylalanine or tryptophan is absent in this CDR3, likely reflecting a read error. V is TRBV28 and J is TRBJ2-7, with 12 bases fitting TRBD1. This CDR3 region has 14 residues. The junction had 5 bases not matched to a gene; V was cut back by 6 bases and J by 5 bases. In germline, CDR1 is MDHEN, CDR2 SYDVKM. The CDR3 sequence is CASRPGTGGDEQYA. The CDR3 bases are TGTGCCAGCAGGCCGGGGACAGGGGGCGACGAGCAGTACGCC.

The chain uses TRBV7-2 and TRBJ2-1; D possibly corresponds to TRBD2 (7 bases). V was pared by 11 bases and J by 9 bases, with 20 bases between. This CDR3 is built from 13 residues. CDR1 and CDR2 from the germline V gene are SGHTA and FQGNSA. The DNA for the CDR3 is TGTGCCGGAGGGGGGGGAGGGTCAAGTGAGCAGTTCTTC. Its translation is CAGGGGGSSEQFF.

This clonotype came up a few times. The chain links TRBV7-2 to TRBJ1-4, with TRBD1 matching 11 bases. CDR1 SGHTA and CDR2 FQGNSA come from the germline V gene. This CDR3 has 19 amino acids. J was trimmed by 6 bases and V by 2 bases; bases with no gene match: 14. The CDR3, as DNA: TGTGCCAGCAGCTTATTTCATCGGACAGGGGGCGCGCGTTATGAAAAACTGTTTTTT. It codes for CASSLFHRTGGARYEKLFF.

V and J are TRBV7-2 and TRBJ2-7, with TRBD1 identical over 9 bases. V trimming: 6 bases; J trimming: 6 bases; junction bases outside the gene matches: 9. Looked up from germline, CDR1 is SGHTA and CDR2 is FQGNSA. The CDR3 sequence is 14 residues long. For the CDR3, the DNA is TGTGCCAGCAGTACGACAGGGGGTCCCCTCGAGCAGTACTTC. This gives the protein CASSTTGGPLEQYF.

Concerning this clonotype: Compared with germline, one end of the junction differs, possibly owing to a read error. J is TRBJ1-5 and V is TRBV19; D is uncertain. Germline lookup yields CDR1 LNHDA and CDR2 SQIVND (reference sequence). The CDR3 is made up of 15 amino acids. The CDR3 loop reads CAGSIWGSGNQPQHF. DNA for the CDR3: TGTGCCGGTAGTATATGGGGTTCTGGCAATCAGCCCCAGCATTTT. Drawing the rest from reference TRBV19 and TRBJ1-5, the complete variable domain is DGGITQSPKYLFRKEGQNVTLSCEQNLNHDAMYWYRQDPGQGLRLIYYSQIVNDFQKGDIAEGYSVSREKKESFPLTVTSAQKNPTAFYLCAGSIWGSGNQPQHFGDGTRLSIL.

The chain carries TRBV2 and TRBJ2-5; 12 bases match TRBD2. The germline V gene has CDR1 SNHLY and CDR2 FYNNEI. The CDR3 loop spans 16 amino acids. V gave up 2 bases and J gave up 2 bases; unmatched junction bases: 3. CDR3 region: CASSEWTSGIQETQYF. CDR3 DNA: TGTGCCAGCAGTGAATGGACTAGCGGGATACAAGAGACCCAGTACTTC.

The rearrangement links TRBV18 to TRBJ2-7; a possible D gene is TRBD1 (6 bases). Germline lookup yields CDR1 KGHSH and CDR2 LQKENI. This CDR3 spans 14 amino acids. V was pared by 2 bases and J by 2 bases, with 10 bases between. The CDR3 sequence is CASSPYGDTYEQYF. The CDR3 DNA sequence: TGTGCCAGCTCACCATACGGGGACACCTACGAGCAGTACTTC.

This clonotype was found once. The chain carries TRBV19 and TRBJ2-7, with 10 bases fitting TRBD1. Germline V gene lookup returns CDR1 LNHDA and CDR2 SQIVND (reference sequence). The CDR3 length is 14 residues. V gave up 7 bases and J gave up 4 bases; unmatched junction bases: 7. The CDR3 sequence: CASTTTGGIYEQYV. CDR3 DNA sequence: TGTGCCAGTACTACGACAGGGGGCATATACGAGCAGTACGTC.

This rearrangement joins TRBV7-6 to TRBJ2-3; D not certain. The CDR3 length is 15 residues. V was trimmed by 1 base and J by 1 base, leaving 9 bases between them. In germline, CDR1 is SGHVS, CDR2 FNYEAQ. The CDR3 loop is CASSLGNSGTDTQYF. CDR3 DNA: TGTGCCAGCAGCTTAGGGAATTCGGGCACAGATACGCAGTATTTT.

This rearrangement joins TRBV9 to TRBJ2-4; the D gene is possibly TRBD2 (6 bases). Trimming took off 2 bases at V and 8 bases at J, with 11 bases between the two ends. This CDR3 comprises 13 residues. From germline, CDR1 is SGDLS and CDR2 YYNGEE. The CDR3 here is CASSVRGSDIQYF. The DNA of the CDR3 is TGTGCCAGCAGCGTGCGGGGCTCGGACATTCAGTACTTC. Supplemented by reference TRBV9 and TRBJ2-4, the full variable domain reads DSGVTQTPKHLITATGQRVTLRCSPRSGDLSVYWYQQSLDQGLQFLIQYYNGEERAKGNILERFSAQQFPDLHSELNLSSLELGDSALYFCASSVRGSDIQYFGAGTRLSVL.

The rearrangement links TRBV24-1 to TRBJ2-2; TRBD2 matches at 7 bases. CDR3 size: 16 residues. CDR1 and CDR2 (germline): KGHDR, SFDVKD. V trimming: 1 base; J trimming: 2 bases; junction bases outside the gene matches: 3. The CDR3 sequence: CATSDLKRENTGELFF. The CDR3 bases are TGTGCCACCAGTGATTTAAAGCGGGAAAACACCGGGGAGCTGTTTTTT.

There are a few counts of this clonotype. This chain connects TRBV6-2 or TRBV6-3 to TRBJ2-7; D is perhaps TRBD1 (5 bases). V lost 8 bases, J lost 7 bases, and 18 bases lay in between. The CDR3 is 13 residues long. Germline CDR1 MNHEY, CDR2 SVGEGT. The CDR3 DNA reads TGTGCCAGCCAGGGTTTGACCCTAGGAGAGCAGTACTTC. Translation gives CASQGLTLGEQYF.

The chain links TRBV12-3 or TRBV12-4 to TRBJ2-5; no reliable D call. This CDR3 region has 15 residues. V shed 6 bases and J shed 2 bases, with 16 bases lying between them. Here the CDR3 DNA reads TGTGCCAGCAGAGCCGGGCGCCCCCCGCAAGAGACCCAGTACTTC. It specifies CASRAGRPPQETQYF.

Only a few counts were recorded for this clonotype. This sequence joins TRBV11-3 and TRBJ1-1; D may be TRBD1 (6 bases). The V gene's germline CDR1 is SGHNT and CDR2 YENEEA. The length of the CDR3 is 14 residues. The V end lost 5 bases, the J end lost 2 bases, and 12 bases lay between the germline ends. CDR3 sequence: CASSRGGRNTEAFF. The CDR3 DNA sequence: TGTGCCAGCAGCCGTGGGGGCAGAAACACTGAAGCTTTCTTT. The variable domain in full, completed from reference TRBV11-3 and TRBJ1-1, reads EAGVVQSPRYKIIEKKQPVAFWCNPISGHNTLYWYLQNLGQGPELLIRYENEEAVDDSQLPKDRFSAERLKGVDSTLKIQPAELGDSAVYLCASSRGGRNTEAFFGQGTRLTVV.

The gene calls are TRBV7-2 and TRBJ2-7; D is possibly TRBD1 (7 bases). The CDR3 loop spans 15 amino acids. The V gene lost 5 bases and the J gene lost 3 bases, with 17 bases spanning the gap. CDR1 SGHTA and CDR2 FQGNSA come from the germline V gene. The CDR3 is CASSLPQGGNYEQYF. The CDR3, as DNA: TGTGCCAGCAGCCTCCCGCAGGGGGGTAACTACGAGCAGTACTTC.

The rearrangement joins TRBV24-1 to TRBJ2-7; D ambiguous. The germline gives CDR1 KGHDR, CDR2 SFDVKD. V lost 6 bases and J 5 bases, leaving 10 bases between the germline ends. The CDR3 sequence is 12 residues long. CDR3 loop: CATSQSLDEQYF. For the CDR3, the DNA is TGTGCCACCAGTCAGTCCTTGGACGAGCAGTACTTC.

The chain carries TRBV9 and TRBJ2-1; D remains ambiguous. The CDR3 totals 18 residues. From germline, CDR1 is SGDLS and CDR2 YYNGEE. Trimming left V 0 bases short and J 7 bases short, with 23 bases between. The CDR3 protein is CASSVEGGSSHAGNEQFF. CDR3 coding DNA: TGTGCCAGCAGCGTAGAAGGTGGAAGCTCGCATGCCGGGAATGAGCAGTTCTTC.

The chain carries TRBV27 and TRBJ2-2, with D hard to call. CDR1 is MNHEY and CDR2 is SMNVEV in the germline V gene (reference sequence). The CDR3 is 15 residues long. Trimming took 5 bases from V and 6 from J, leaving 16 bases between them. The CDR3 loop reads CASSPPSIVPGELFF. The CDR3 region has the DNA TGTGCCAGCAGTCCCCCATCGATAGTTCCCGGGGAGCTGTTTTTT.

Notes on this clonotype: The junction departs from the called germline gene at one end, perhaps through a read error. The rearrangement links TRBV10-3 to TRBJ2-1; D unclear. The CDR3 runs 17 residues. Germline loops: CDR1 ENHRY, CDR2 SYGVKD. For the CDR3, the DNA is TGTGCCATCAGCGAGTCTATTTCGACTCTTCCTAACAATGAGCAGTTCTTC. It is translated as CAISESISTLPNNEQFF.

Regarding this clonotype: A much larger clone sits a single nucleotide away, making a read error possible. The chain is built from TRBV7-4 and TRBJ2-1; 13 positions agree with TRBD2. V was clipped by 4 bases and J by 8 bases; unmatched bases: 5. Germline V gene data show CDR1 as SGHVT and CDR2 as SQSDAQ. CDR3 length: 15 residues. The CDR3 DNA reads TGTGCCAGCAGCTCCTGGACTAGCGGGAGCGATGAGCAGTTCTTC. This encodes CASSSWTSGSDEQFF.

This clonotype occurred a few times. The rearrangement joins TRBV6-1 to TRBJ1-5, with D uncertain. The V and J ends lost 5 bases and 0 bases respectively, with 20 bases between them. CDR3 length: 18 amino acids. The germline V gene has CDR1 MNHNS and CDR2 SASEGT. CDR3 sequence reads: CASSRPFRMFNSNQPQHF. CDR3 DNA: TGTGCCAGCAGTCGCCCCTTCAGGATGTTTAATAGCAATCAGCCCCAGCATTTT.